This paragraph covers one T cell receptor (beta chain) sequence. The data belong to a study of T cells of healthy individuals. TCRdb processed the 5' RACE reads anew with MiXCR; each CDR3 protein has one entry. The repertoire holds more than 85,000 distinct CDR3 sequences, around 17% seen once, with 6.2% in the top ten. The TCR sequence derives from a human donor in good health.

The CDR3 DNA reads as TGTGCCAGCAGTTTTAGAGCAGCCTACGAGCAGTACTTC. This encodes CASSFRAAYEQYF. The J gene is TRBJ2-7, the V gene TRBV27; no firm D call. The ends were cut back, 3 bases at V and 2 bases at J, with 8 bases in the middle. Germline V gene data show CDR1 as MNHEY and CDR2 as SMNVEV (reference sequence). The CDR3 spans 13 residues.